The table lists the clone carrying this T cell receptor (beta chain) with many counts. The data are from a study of T cells in Graves' hyperthyroidism and ophthalmopathy. The CDR3 is made up of 11 amino acids. CDR1 SEHNR and CDR2 FQNEAQ come from the germline V gene (reference sequence). Between the trimmed V and J ends, which lost 3 bases and 4 bases, there was a span of 1 base. Amplification of TCR beta CDR3 regions was performed using RNA transcripts as template. First-round RT-PCR targeting the TCR CDR3 was performed with the HTBI primer set. TCRdb ran MiXCR on the multiplex PCR reads and lists one entry per CDR3 protein. The table lists hundreds of thousands of distinct CDR3 sequences, 40% to 55% of them singletons.

This rearrangement joins TRBV7-9 to TRBJ1-5, with D uncertain. Sequenced: peripheral blood or thyroid tissue (not recorded which). The TCR was taken from a woman under 30 with Graves' hyperthyroidism. CDR3 in DNA: TGTGCCAGCAGCTTTAATCAGCCCCAGCATTTT. Translated, it gives CASSFNQPQHF.